This T cell receptor beta chain was recorded in a study of blood T cell repertoires in COVID-19. Original analysis: Nucleated cell number was recorded as an estimate derived from reference gene primer amplification. The table came from immunoSEQ multiplex PCR; TCRdb's copy has only in-frame clones and leaves some out. V and J calls and clone size are as listed in that table; D and trimming were resolved from the DNA. The repertoire includes more than 300,000 clones, more than 75% of them detected once, and about 6.3% sits in the top ten. Germline lookup yields CDR1 SGDLS and CDR2 YYNGEE. The CDR3 spans 15 residues. Trimming took 0 bases from V and 4 from J, leaving 11 bases between them. In its sample, this clone was seen once.

The rearrangement uses TRBV9 and TRBJ2-1; D gene unclear. The clonotype originates from a woman aged 45-65 years with COVID-19, enrolled during active disease. Sequenced: peripheral blood. The CDR3 loop is CASSVVPSGYNEQFF. The CDR3 DNA reads TGTGCCAGCAGCGTAGTTCCCTCCGGTTACAATGAGCAGTTCTTC.